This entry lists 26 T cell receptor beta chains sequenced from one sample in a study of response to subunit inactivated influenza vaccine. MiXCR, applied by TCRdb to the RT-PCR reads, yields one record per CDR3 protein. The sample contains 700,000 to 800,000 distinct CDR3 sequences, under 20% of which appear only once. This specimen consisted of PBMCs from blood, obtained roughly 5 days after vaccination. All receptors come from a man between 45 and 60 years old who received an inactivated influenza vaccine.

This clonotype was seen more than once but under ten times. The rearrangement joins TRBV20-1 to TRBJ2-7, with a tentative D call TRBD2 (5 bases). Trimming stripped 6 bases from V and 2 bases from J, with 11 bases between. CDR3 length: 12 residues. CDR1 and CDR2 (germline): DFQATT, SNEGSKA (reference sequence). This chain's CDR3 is CSARRGPYEQYF. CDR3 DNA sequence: TGCAGTGCACGTCGGGGTCCCTACGAGCAGTACTTC.

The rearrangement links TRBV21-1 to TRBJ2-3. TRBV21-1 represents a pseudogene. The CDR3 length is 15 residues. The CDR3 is CASSKHKASTDTQYF. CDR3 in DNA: TGTGCCAGCAGCAAACACAAGGCTAGCACAGATACGCAGTATTTT.

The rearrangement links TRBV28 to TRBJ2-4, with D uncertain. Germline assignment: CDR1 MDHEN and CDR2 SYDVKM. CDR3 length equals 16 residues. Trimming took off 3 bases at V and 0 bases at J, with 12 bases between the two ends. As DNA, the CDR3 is TGTGCCAGCAGTTTCTCTGTACGAATAGCCAAAAACATTCAGTACTTC. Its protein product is CASSFSVRIAKNIQYF. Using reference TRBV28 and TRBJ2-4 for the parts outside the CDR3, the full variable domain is DVKVTQSSRYLVKRTGEKVFLECVQDMDHENMFWYRQDPGLGLRLIYFSYDVKMKEKGDIPEGYSVSREKKERFSLILESASTNQTSMYLCASSFSVRIAKNIQYFGAGTRLSVL.

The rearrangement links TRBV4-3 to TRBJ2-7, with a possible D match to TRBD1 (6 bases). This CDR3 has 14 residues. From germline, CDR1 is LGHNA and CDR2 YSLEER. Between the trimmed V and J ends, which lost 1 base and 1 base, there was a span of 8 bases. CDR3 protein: CASSQGGQSYEQYF. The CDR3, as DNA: TGCGCCAGCAGCCAAGGGGGACAATCCTACGAGCAGTACTTC.

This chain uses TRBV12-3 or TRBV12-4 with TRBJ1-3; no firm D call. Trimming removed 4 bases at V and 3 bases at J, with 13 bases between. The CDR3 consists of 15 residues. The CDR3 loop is CASSSQFGRGNTIYF. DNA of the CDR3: TGTGCCAGCAGTTCACAGTTCGGTCGTGGAAACACCATATATTTT.

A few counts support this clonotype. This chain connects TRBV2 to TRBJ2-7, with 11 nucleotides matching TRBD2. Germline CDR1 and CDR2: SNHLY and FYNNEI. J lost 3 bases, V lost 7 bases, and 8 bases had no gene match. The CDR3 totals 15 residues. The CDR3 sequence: CASTEQTSGIYEQYF. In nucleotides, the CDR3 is TGTGCCAGCACCGAACAGACTAGCGGGATCTACGAGCAGTACTTC. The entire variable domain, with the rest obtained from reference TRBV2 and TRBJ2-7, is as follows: EPEVTQTPSHQVTQMGQEVILRCVPISNHLYFYWYRQILGQKVEFLVSFYNNEISEKSEIFDDQFSVERPDGSNFTLKIRSTKLEDSAMYFCASTEQTSGIYEQYFGPGTRLTVT.

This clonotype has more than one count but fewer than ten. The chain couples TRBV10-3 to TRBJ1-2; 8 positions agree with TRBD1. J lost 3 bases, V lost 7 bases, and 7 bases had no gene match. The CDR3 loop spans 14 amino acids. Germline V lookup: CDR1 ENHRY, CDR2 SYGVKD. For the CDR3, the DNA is TGTGCCATCAACGCGGACAGGGCCCACTATGGCTACACCTTC. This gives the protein CAINADRAHYGYTF.

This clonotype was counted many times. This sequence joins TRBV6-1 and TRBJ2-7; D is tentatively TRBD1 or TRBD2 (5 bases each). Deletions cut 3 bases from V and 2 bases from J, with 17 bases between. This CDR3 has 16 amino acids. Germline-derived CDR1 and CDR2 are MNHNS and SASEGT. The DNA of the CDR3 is TGTGCCAGCAGTGACCCATTCCGGGACGGCCCCTACGAGCAGTACTTC. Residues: CASSDPFRDGPYEQYF.

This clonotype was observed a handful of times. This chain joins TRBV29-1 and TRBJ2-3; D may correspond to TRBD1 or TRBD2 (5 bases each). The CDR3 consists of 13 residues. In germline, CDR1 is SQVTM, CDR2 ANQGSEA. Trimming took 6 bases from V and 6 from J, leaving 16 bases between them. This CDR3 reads CSVARGPGDTQYF. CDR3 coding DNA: TGCAGCGTGGCCCGGGGCCCCGGTGATACGCAGTATTTT.

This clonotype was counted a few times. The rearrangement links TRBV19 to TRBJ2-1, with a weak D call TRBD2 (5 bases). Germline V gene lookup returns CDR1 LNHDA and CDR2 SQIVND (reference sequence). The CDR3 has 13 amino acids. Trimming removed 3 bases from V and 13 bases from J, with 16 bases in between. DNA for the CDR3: TGTGCCAGTAGTATCCCCTTGGAGGTCCCCCAGTTCTTC. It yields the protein CASSIPLEVPQFF.

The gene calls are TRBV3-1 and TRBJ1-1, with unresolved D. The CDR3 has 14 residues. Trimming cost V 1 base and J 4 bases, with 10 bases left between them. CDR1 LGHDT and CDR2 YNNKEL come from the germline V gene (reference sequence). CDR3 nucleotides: TGTGCCAGCAGCCAAGGGATTCCAGGCACTGAAGCTTTCTTT. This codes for CASSQGIPGTEAFF. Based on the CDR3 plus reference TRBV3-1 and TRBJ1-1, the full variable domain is DTAVSQTPKYLVTQMGNDKSIKCEQNLGHDTMYWYKQDSKKFLKIMFSYNNKELIINETVPNRFSPKSPDKAHLNLHINSLELGDSAVYFCASSQGIPGTEAFFGQGTRLTVV.

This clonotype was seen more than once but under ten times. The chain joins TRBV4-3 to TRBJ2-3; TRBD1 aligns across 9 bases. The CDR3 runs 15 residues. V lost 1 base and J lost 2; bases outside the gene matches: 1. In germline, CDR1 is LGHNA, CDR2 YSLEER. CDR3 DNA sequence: TGCGCCAGCAGCCAAGGGGACAGGGACACAGATACGCAGTATTTT. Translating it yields CASSQGDRDTDTQYF.

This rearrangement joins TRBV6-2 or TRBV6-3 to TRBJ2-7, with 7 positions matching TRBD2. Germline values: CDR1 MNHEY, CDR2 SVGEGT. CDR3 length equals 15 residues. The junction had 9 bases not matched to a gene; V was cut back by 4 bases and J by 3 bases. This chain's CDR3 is CASSSGRGEVYEQYF. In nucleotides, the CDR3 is TGTGCCAGCAGTTCCGGACGGGGGGAAGTCTACGAGCAGTACTTC.

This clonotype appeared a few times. CDR3 in amino acids: CASTQTYTGELFF. CDR3 DNA sequence: TGTGCCAGCACCCAGACATACACCGGGGAGCTGTTTTTT. V usage is TRBV6-1 and J usage is TRBJ2-2; D uncertain. The V and J ends lost 7 bases and 3 bases respectively, with 9 bases between them. This CDR3 has 13 amino acids. Looked up from germline, CDR1 is MNHNS and CDR2 is SASEGT.

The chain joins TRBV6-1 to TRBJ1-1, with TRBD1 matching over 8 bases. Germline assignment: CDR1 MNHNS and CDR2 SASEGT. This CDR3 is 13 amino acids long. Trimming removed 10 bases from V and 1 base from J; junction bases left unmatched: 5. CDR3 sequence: CATRTGRNTEAFF. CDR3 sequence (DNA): TGTGCCACCCGGACAGGGAGGAACACTGAAGCTTTCTTT.

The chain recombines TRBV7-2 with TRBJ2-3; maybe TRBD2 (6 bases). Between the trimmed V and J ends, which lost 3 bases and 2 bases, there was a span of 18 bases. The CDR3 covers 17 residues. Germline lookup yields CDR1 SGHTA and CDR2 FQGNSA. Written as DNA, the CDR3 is TGTGCCAGCAGCTTTAGCATTGGGACTTACTACACAGATACGCAGTATTTT. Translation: CASSFSIGTYYTDTQYF.

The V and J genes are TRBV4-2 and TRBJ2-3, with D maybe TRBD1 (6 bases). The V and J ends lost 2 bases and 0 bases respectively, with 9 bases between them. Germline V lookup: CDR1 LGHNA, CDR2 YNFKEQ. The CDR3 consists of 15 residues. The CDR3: CASSQSGQSTDTQYF. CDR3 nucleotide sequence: TGTGCCAGCAGCCAATCGGGACAAAGCACAGATACGCAGTATTTT.

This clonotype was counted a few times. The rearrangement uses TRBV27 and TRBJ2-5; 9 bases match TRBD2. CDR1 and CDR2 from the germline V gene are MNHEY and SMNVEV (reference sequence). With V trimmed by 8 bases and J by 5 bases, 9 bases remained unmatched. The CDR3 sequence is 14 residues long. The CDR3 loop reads CASGLAGPRETQYF. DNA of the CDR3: TGTGCCAGCGGTCTAGCGGGGCCACGGGAGACCCAGTACTTC.

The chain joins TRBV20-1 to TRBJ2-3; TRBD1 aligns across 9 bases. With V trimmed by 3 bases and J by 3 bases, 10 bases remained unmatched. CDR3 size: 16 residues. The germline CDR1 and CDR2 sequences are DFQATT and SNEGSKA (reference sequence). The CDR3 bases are TGCAGTGCTAGTAAACTACAGGGGGCAGTTACAGATACGCAGTATTTT. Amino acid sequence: CSASKLQGAVTDTQYF.

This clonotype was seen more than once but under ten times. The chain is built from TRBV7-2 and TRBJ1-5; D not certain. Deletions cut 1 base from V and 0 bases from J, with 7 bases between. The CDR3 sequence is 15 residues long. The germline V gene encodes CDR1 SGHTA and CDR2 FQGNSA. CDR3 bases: TGTGCCAGCAGCTTAGACCAGTATAGCAATCAGCCCCAGCATTTT. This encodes CASSLDQYSNQPQHF.

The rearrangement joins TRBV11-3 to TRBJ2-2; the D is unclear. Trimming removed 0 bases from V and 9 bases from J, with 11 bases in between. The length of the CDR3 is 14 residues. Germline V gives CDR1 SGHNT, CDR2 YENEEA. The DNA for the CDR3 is TGTGCCAGCAGCTTAGATGCGTCTTCTTGGGAGCTGTTTTTT. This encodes CASSLDASSWELFF.

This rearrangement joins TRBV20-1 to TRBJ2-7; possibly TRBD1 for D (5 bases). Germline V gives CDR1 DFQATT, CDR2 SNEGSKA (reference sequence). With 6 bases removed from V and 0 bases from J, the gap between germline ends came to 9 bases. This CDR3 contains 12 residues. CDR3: CSATDSSYEQYF. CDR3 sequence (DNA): TGCAGTGCAACCGACAGCTCCTACGAGCAGTACTTC.

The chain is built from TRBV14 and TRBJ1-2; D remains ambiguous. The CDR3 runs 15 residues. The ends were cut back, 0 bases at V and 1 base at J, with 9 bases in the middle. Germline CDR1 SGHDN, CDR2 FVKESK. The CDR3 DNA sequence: TGTGCCAGCAGCCAAGACCCGTTCCTTAACTATGGCTACACCTTC. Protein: CASSQDPFLNYGYTF. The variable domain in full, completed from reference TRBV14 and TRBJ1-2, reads EAGVTQFPSHSVIEKGQTVTLRCDPISGHDNLYWYRRVMGKEIKFLLHFVKESKQDESGMPNNRFLAERTGGTYSTLKVQPAELEDSGVYFCASSQDPFLNYGYTFGSGTRLTVV.

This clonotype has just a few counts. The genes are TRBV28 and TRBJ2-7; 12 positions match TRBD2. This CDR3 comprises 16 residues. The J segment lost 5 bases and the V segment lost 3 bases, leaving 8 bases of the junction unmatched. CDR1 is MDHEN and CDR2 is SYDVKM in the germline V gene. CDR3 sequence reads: CASSFPVLAGGNEQYF. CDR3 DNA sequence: TGTGCCAGCAGTTTCCCGGTTCTAGCGGGAGGGAACGAGCAGTACTTC. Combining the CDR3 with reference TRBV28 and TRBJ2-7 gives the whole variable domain DVKVTQSSRYLVKRTGEKVFLECVQDMDHENMFWYRQDPGLGLRLIYFSYDVKMKEKGDIPEGYSVSREKKERFSLILESASTNQTSMYLCASSFPVLAGGNEQYFGPGTRLTVT.

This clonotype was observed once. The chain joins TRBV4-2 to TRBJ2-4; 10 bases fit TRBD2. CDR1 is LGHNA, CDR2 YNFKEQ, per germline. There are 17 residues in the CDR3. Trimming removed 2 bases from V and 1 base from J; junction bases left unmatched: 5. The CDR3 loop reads CASSQTLAGEAKNIQYF. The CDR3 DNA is TGTGCCAGCAGCCAAACCCTAGCGGGAGAGGCCAAAAACATTCAGTACTTC.

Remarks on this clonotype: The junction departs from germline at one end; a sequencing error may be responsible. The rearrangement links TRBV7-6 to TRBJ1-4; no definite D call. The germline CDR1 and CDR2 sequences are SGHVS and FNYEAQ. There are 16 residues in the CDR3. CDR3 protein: CASSQNQVDFNGKLFF. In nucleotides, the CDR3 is TGTGCCAGCAGCCAGAATCAGGTGGACTTCAATGGAAAACTGTTTTTT.